This T cell receptor (beta chain) was sequenced in a study of blood T cell repertoires in COVID-19. In terms of age and location, participants ranged from about 18 to 95 years and lived in about 25 US areas. Which cohort a participant joined came from the clinical history participants gave. In the original workflow: It was from reference gene primer amplification that nucleated cell counts were estimated. This table comes from immunoSEQ multiplex PCR, and its TCRdb copy is limited to in-frame clones, with some not included. V and J calls and clone size are given by that table; D and trimming were obtained from the DNA. The table includes about 430,000 clones, roughly 88% detected once. This receptor was taken from a young woman with acute COVID-19. Sequenced: PBMCs or T cells enriched from blood (not recorded which).

DNA for the CDR3: TGTGCCAGCAGCAAGCCGGGACTAGCGTTCAATGAGCAGTTCTTC. Its translation: CASSKPGLAFNEQFF. The rearrangement links TRBV11-1 to TRBJ2-1; 10 bases match TRBD2. V was clipped by 5 bases and J by 6 bases; unmatched bases: 7. There are 15 residues in the CDR3. CDR1 SGHAT and CDR2 FQDESV come from the germline V gene (reference sequence).